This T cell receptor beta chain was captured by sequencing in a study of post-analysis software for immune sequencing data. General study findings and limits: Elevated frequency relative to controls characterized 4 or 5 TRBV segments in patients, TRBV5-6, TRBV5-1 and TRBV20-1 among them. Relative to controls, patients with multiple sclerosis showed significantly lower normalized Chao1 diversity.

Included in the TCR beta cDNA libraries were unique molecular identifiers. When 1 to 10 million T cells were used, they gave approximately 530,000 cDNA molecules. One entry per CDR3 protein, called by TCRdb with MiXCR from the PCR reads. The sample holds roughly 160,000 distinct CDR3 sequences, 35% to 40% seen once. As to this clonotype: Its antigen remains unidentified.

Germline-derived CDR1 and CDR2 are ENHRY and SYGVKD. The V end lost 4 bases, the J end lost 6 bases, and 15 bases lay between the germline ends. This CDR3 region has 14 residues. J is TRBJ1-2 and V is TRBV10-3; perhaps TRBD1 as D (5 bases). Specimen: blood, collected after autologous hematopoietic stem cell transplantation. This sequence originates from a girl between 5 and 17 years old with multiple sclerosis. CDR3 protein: CAISGPPGENGYTF. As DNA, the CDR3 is TGTGCCATCAGTGGACCCCCGGGGGAGAATGGCTACACCTTC.